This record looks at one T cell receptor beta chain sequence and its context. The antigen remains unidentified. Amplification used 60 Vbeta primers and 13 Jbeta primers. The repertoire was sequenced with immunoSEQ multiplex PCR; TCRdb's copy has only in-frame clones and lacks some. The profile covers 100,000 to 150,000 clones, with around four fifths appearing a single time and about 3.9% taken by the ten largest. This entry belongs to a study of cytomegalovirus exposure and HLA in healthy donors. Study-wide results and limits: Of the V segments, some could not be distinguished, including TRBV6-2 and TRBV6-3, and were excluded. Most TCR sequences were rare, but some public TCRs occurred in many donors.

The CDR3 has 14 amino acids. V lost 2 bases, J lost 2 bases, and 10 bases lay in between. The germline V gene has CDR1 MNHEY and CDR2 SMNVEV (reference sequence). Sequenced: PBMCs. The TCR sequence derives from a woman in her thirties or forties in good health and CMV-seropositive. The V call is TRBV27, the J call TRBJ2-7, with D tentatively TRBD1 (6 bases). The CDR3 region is CASSLTWDTYEQYF. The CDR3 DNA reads TGTGCCAGCAGTTTAACTTGGGACACCTACGAGCAGTACTTC.